One and the same sample provided the 5 T cell receptor beta chains below, sequenced in a study of blood T cell repertoires in COVID-19. Clones were sequenced by immunoSEQ multiplex PCR, and TCRdb holds only the in-frame ones, with some missing. This table holds approximately 260,000 clones, roughly 86% found once. Source material: PBMCs or T cells enriched from blood (not recorded which). The receptors were gathered from a woman aged 55 to 70 who had recovered from COVID-19.

CDR3 sequence: CASSLGGTKNIQYF. CDR3 nucleotides: TGTGCCAGCAGCCTAGGGGGCACCAAAAACATTCAGTACTTC. The chain uses TRBV7-3 and TRBJ2-4, with 7 bases that match TRBD1. In germline, CDR1 is SGHTA, CDR2 FQGTGA. This CDR3 is 14 amino acids long. The junction had 3 bases not matched to a gene; V was cut back by 5 bases and J by 2 bases.

The rearrangement joins TRBV6-1 to TRBJ1-3; D is possibly TRBD1 (6 bases). Trimming took 2 bases from V and 3 from J, leaving 11 bases between them. The CDR3 covers 15 residues. Per the germline V gene, CDR1 is MNHNS and CDR2 is SASEGT. CDR3: CASSEYRDIGNTIYF. CDR3 sequence (DNA): TGTGCCAGCAGTGAATACCGGGACATTGGAAACACCATATATTTT.

This rearrangement joins TRBV29-1 to TRBJ2-1, with 7 bases matching TRBD2. In germline, CDR1 is SQVTM, CDR2 ANQGSEA. The trim removed 6 bases at V and 9 bases at J, leaving 11 bases unmatched. CDR3 length: 13 amino acids. This CDR3 reads CSVPGLAGSEQFF. For the CDR3, the DNA is TGCAGCGTCCCAGGTTTAGCGGGCTCTGAGCAGTTCTTC.

A single count supports this clone. The gene calls are TRBV4-2 and TRBJ1-5, with D possibly matching TRBD1 (6 bases). CDR3 length equals 18 residues. V gave up 0 bases and J gave up 6 bases, with 21 bases separating them. Germline V gene data show CDR1 as LGHNA and CDR2 as YNFKEQ. The CDR3 spells CASSQDPAPQGRGQPQHF. Written as DNA, the CDR3 is TGTGCCAGCAGCCAAGATCCAGCCCCTCAGGGGAGGGGTCAGCCCCAGCATTTT.

The V gene is TRBV28, the J gene TRBJ1-1; the D is unclear. V lost 5 bases and J 6 bases, leaving 19 bases between the germline ends. The CDR3 sequence is 15 residues long. Looked up from germline, CDR1 is MDHEN and CDR2 is SYDVKM. Written as DNA, the CDR3 is TGTGCCAGCAGTCCTCCCAACCCCTACGGAGCTGAAGCTTTCTTT. Translated: CASSPPNPYGAEAFF.